The rows below give T cell receptor beta chains drawn from one sample of a study of blood T cell repertoires in COVID-19. Only in-frame clones appear in the TCRdb table, and some are missing; sequencing was by immunoSEQ multiplex PCR. This sample has 90,000 to 100,000 clones, with nearly 90% found just once. Sequences were obtained from peripheral blood. The origin of the receptors is a man aged 65-85 years with acute or convalescent COVID-19. Each CDR3 is given with its conserved first and last residue. The order of the fields is clone size, D gene, V gene, J gene, CDR3 protein, CDR3 DNA. The D gene is left open where the match is weak. Not every row has a clone size; where given, it reads once, few, many or a size class.

clone_size: -
d_call: -
v_call: TRBV7-2
j_call: TRBJ2-3
cdr3_aa: CASSSAKRDTQYF
cdr3_nt: TGTGCCAGCAGTTCAGCGAAAAGAGATACGCAGTATTTT

clone_size: -
d_call: -
v_call: TRBV10-1
j_call: TRBJ1-5
cdr3_aa: CASSATSNQPQHF
cdr3_nt: TGCGCCAGCAGTGCTACCTCCAATCAGCCCCAGCATTTT

clone_size: -
d_call: -
v_call: TRBV3-1/TRBV3-2
j_call: TRBJ2-2
cdr3_aa: CASKRSTGELFF
cdr3_nt: TGTGCCAGCAAGCGGAGCACCGGGGAGCTGTTTTTT

clone_size: -
d_call: -
v_call: TRBV10-1
j_call: TRBJ1-4
cdr3_aa: CASSDGRPNEKLFF
cdr3_nt: TGCGCCAGCAGTGATGGGAGACCTAATGAAAAACTGTTTTTT

clone_size: -
d_call: TRBD1
v_call: TRBV19
j_call: TRBJ1-5
cdr3_aa: CASSGTGIFSNQPQHF
cdr3_nt: TGTGCCAGTAGTGGGACAGGGATCTTTAGCAATCAGCCCCAGCATTTT

clone_size: -
d_call: TRBD1
v_call: TRBV5-6
j_call: TRBJ2-2
cdr3_aa: CASSKGTVYNTGELFF
cdr3_nt: TGTGCCAGCAGCAAAGGGACAGTATATAACACCGGGGAGCTGTTTTTT

clone_size: -
d_call: -
v_call: TRBV11-2
j_call: TRBJ2-7
cdr3_aa: CASSLARDTVYEQYF
cdr3_nt: TGTGCCAGCAGCTTAGCCCGGGACACGGTCTACGAGCAGTACTTC

clone_size: -
d_call: -
v_call: TRBV6-5
j_call: TRBJ2-3
cdr3_aa: CATRRGLTDTQYF
cdr3_nt: TGTGCCACCCGACGGGGACTCACAGATACGCAGTATTTT

clone_size: -
d_call: -
v_call: TRBV20-1
j_call: TRBJ1-5
cdr3_aa: CSASHQGINQPQHF
cdr3_nt: TGCAGTGCTAGTCACCAGGGGATCAATCAGCCCCAGCATTTT

clone_size: -
d_call: TRBD1
v_call: TRBV5-5
j_call: TRBJ2-4
cdr3_aa: CASSLLPSTGGLAKNIQYF
cdr3_nt: TGTGCCAGCAGCTTGCTACCCTCGACAGGGGGTCTAGCCAAAAACATTCAGTACTTC

clone_size: -
d_call: -
v_call: TRBV5-1
j_call: TRBJ1-5
cdr3_aa: CASSLAGYSNQPQHF
cdr3_nt: TGCGCCAGCAGCTTGGCGGGGTATAGCAATCAGCCCCAGCATTTT

clone_size: few
d_call: TRBD1
v_call: TRBV2
j_call: TRBJ1-2
cdr3_aa: CASSEVQGANYGYTF
cdr3_nt: TGTGCCAGCAGTGAGGTCCAGGGGGCTAACTATGGCTACACCTTC

clone_size: -
d_call: -
v_call: TRBV20-1
j_call: TRBJ2-5
cdr3_aa: CSLTAAETQYF
cdr3_nt: TGCAGTCTCACAGCGGCGGAGACCCAGTACTTC

clone_size: -
d_call: TRBD1
v_call: TRBV3-1/TRBV3-2
j_call: TRBJ2-2
cdr3_aa: CASSHLQGANTGELFF
cdr3_nt: TGTGCCAGCAGCCATCTACAGGGGGCAAACACCGGGGAGCTGTTTTTT

clone_size: -
d_call: -
v_call: TRBV4-1
j_call: TRBJ1-2
cdr3_aa: CASSQTGLSNYGYTF
cdr3_nt: TGCGCCAGCAGCCAAACAGGGCTATCTAACTATGGCTACACCTTC

clone_size: -
d_call: TRBD1
v_call: TRBV2
j_call: TRBJ1-6
cdr3_aa: CASLRDSNSPLHF
cdr3_nt: TGTGCCAGCCTCCGGGACAGTAATTCACCCCTCCACTTT

clone_size: once
d_call: -
v_call: TRBV5-6
j_call: TRBJ2-3
cdr3_aa: CASSPGLFDTQYF
cdr3_nt: TGTGCCAGCAGCCCTGGACTTTTTGATACGCAGTATTTT

clone_size: -
d_call: TRBD2
v_call: TRBV15
j_call: TRBJ2-1
cdr3_aa: CATSRDRLAGVNEQFF
cdr3_nt: TGTGCCACCAGCAGAGATAGGTTAGCGGGGGTGAATGAGCAGTTCTTC

clone_size: -
d_call: -
v_call: TRBV6-5
j_call: TRBJ1-6
cdr3_aa: CASTRTRVYNSPLHF
cdr3_nt: TGTGCCAGCACCAGAACCAGGGTGTATAATTCACCCCTCCACTTT

clone_size: -
d_call: TRBD1
v_call: TRBV5-5
j_call: TRBJ1-3
cdr3_aa: CASSLGGAGGSGNTIYF
cdr3_nt: TGTGCCAGCAGCTTAGGAGGGGCAGGGGGCTCTGGAAACACCATATATTTT

clone_size: -
d_call: -
v_call: TRBV27
j_call: TRBJ2-3
cdr3_aa: CASSLRVSTDTQYF
cdr3_nt: TGTGCCAGCAGTTTACGGGTGAGCACAGATACGCAGTATTTT

clone_size: -
d_call: TRBD1
v_call: TRBV10-2
j_call: TRBJ1-5
cdr3_aa: CASSEWATGVSNQPQHF
cdr3_nt: TGCGCCAGCAGTGAGTGGGCAACAGGGGTGAGCAATCAGCCCCAGCATTTT

clone_size: -
d_call: -
v_call: TRBV2
j_call: TRBJ1-2
cdr3_aa: CASSEAAGNYGYTF
cdr3_nt: TGTGCCAGCAGTGAAGCCGCAGGGAACTATGGCTACACCTTC

clone_size: -
d_call: -
v_call: TRBV7-9
j_call: TRBJ1-6
cdr3_aa: CASSSGINNSPLHF
cdr3_nt: TGTGCCAGCAGCTCCGGGATCAATAATTCACCCCTCCACTTT

clone_size: -
d_call: -
v_call: TRBV5-4
j_call: TRBJ1-2
cdr3_aa: CASSLARGGPYGYTF
cdr3_nt: TGTGCCAGCAGCTTGGCTAGGGGGGGCCCCTATGGCTACACCTTC

clone_size: -
d_call: -
v_call: TRBV30
j_call: TRBJ1-4
cdr3_aa: CAWSGSGREKLFF
cdr3_nt: TGTGCCTGGAGTGGCTCAGGGAGGGAAAAACTGTTTTTT

clone_size: once
d_call: -
v_call: TRBV18
j_call: TRBJ1-2
cdr3_aa: CASSLQGDIGYTF
cdr3_nt: TGTGCCAGCTCACTACAGGGTGATATAGGCTACACCTTC

clone_size: -
d_call: -
v_call: TRBV5-5
j_call: TRBJ1-2
cdr3_aa: CASSLAIGGNYGYTF
cdr3_nt: TGTGCCAGCAGCTTGGCTATTGGAGGGAACTATGGCTACACCTTC

clone_size: -
d_call: -
v_call: TRBV30
j_call: TRBJ1-1
cdr3_aa: CAWSVRNTEAFF
cdr3_nt: TGTGCCTGGAGTGTTAGGAACACTGAAGCTTTCTTT